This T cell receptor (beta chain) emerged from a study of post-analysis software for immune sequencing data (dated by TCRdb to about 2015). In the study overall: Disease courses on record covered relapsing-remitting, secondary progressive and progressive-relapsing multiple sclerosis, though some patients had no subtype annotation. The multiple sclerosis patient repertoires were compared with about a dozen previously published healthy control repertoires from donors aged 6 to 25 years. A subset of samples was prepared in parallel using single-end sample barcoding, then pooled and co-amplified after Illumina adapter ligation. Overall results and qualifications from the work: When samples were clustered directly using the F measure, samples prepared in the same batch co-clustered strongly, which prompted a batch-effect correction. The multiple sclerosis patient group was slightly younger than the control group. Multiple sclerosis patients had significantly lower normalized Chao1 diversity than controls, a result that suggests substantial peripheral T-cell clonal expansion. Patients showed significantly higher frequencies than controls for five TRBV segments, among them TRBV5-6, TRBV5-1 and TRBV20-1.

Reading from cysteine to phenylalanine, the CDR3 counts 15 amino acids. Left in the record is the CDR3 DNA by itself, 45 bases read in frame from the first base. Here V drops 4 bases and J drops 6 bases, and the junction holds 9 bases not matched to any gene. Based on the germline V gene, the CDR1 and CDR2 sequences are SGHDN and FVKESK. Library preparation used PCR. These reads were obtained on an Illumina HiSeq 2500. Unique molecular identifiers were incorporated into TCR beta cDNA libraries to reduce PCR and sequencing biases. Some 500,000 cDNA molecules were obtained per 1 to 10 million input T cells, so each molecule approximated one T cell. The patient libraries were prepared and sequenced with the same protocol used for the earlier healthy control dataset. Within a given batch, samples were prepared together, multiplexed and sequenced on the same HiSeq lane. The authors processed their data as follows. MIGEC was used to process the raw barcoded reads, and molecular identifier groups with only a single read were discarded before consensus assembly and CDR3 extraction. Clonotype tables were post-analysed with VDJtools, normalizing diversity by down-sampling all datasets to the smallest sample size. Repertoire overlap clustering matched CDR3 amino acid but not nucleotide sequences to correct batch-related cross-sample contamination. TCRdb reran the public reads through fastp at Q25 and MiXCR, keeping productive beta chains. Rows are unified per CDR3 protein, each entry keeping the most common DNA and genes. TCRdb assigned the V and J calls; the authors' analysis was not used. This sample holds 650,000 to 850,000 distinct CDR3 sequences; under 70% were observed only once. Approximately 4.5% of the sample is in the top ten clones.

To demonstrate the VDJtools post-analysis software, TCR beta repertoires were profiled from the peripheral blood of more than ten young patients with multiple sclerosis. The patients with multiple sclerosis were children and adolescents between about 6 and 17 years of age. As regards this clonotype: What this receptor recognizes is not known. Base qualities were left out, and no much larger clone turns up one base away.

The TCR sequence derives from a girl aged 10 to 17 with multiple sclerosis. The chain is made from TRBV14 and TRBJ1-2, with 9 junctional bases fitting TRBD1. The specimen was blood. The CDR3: CASSRNGQGINGYTF. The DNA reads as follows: TGTGCCAGCAGCCGAAACGGACAGGGGATAAATGGCTACACCTTC.